This TCR beta chain comes out of a study of cytomegalovirus exposure and HLA in healthy donors. Study-wide context: Most genotyped donors, approximately 81% of 398, had Caucasian-associated genetic ancestry. Study-level points and caveats: No immune exposure information besides CMV serostatus was available.

Primers: 60 Vbeta forward and 13 Jbeta reverse. Assay: immunoSEQ multiplex PCR; the TCRdb copy retains only in-frame clones and omits some. The table has about 160,000 clones, under 80% seen once; the top ten hold more than 4%. The CDR3 is made up of 14 amino acids. The V and J ends lost 4 bases and 4 bases, in that order; junction bases with no gene match: 7. CDR1 and CDR2 (germline): SGHRS, YFSETQ. Comment on this clone: Its target is unknown.

Sequencing used PBMCs. This sequence was found in a man between 35 and 55 years old in good health and CMV-seronegative. The chain has TRBV5-1 and TRBJ1-2, with TRBD1 identical over 7 bases. The CDR3 bases are TGCGCCAGCAGCGGGACAGCCGGGTCCTATGGCTACACCTTC. It encodes CASSGTAGSYGYTF.